The sequence of this T cell receptor beta chain was determined in a study of human T cells and chemical hapten exposure. Time point: patch test 1, 2 weeks after DPC sensitization. This sample's treatment: therapeutic diphenylcyclopropenone sensitization with weekly scalp DPC. TCRdb re-derived calls from the RACE reads in MiXCR, one entry per CDR3 protein. The table has 340,000 or so distinct CDR3 sequences, around 7% seen once. This clonotype occurred a few times. Germline V gene lookup returns CDR1 SGHVS and CDR2 FQNEAQ. The V end lost 3 bases, the J end lost 4 bases, and 15 bases lay between the germline ends. The CDR3 length is 15 residues.

The clonotype was recovered from a woman aged 18-30 years with alopecia areata. Some clones in this sample may be carry-over from other donors' samples. This chain connects TRBV7-8 to TRBJ2-5; D remains unclear. Sequenced material: whole blood, taken in connection with sensitization to the hapten diphenylcyclopropenone (DPC). As DNA, the CDR3 is TGTGCCAGCAGCTTGGGCAGTGAGAGTACAGAGACCCAGTACTTC. Translated, it gives CASSLGSESTETQYF. Variable domain in full (rest from reference TRBV7-8 and TRBJ2-5): GAGVSQSPRYKVAKRGQDVALRCDPISGHVSLFWYQQALGQGPEFLTYFQNEAQLDKSGLPSDRFFAERPEGSVSTLKIQRTQQEDSAVYLCASSLGSESTETQYFGPGTRLLVL.